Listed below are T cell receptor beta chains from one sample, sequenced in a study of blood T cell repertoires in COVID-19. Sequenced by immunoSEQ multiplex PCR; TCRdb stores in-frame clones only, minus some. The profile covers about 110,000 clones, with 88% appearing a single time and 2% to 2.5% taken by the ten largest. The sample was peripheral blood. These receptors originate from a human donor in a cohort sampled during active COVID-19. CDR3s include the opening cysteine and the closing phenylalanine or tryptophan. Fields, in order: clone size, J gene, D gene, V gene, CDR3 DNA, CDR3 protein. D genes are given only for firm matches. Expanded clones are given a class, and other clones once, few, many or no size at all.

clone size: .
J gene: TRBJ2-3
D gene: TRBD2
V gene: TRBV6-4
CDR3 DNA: TGTGCCAGCAGTGAGACTAGCGGCACAGATACGCAGTATTTT
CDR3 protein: CASSETSGTDTQYF

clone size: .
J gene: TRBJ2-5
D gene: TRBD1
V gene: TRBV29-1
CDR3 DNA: TGCAGCTCGCTGGACAGGGACGAGACCCAGTACTTC
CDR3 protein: CSSLDRDETQYF

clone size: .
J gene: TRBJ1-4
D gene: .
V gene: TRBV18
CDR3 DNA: TGTGCCAGCTCATCCCGTACTACGATCGGGGGTCATGAAAAACTGTTTTTT
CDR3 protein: CASSSRTTIGGHEKLFF

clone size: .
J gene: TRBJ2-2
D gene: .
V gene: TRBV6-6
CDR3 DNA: TGTGCCAGCAACGAACCAGGGTGGGGGAACACCGGGGAGCTGTTTTTT
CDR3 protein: CASNEPGWGNTGELFF

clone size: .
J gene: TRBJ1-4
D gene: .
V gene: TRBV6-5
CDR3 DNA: TGTGCCAGCAAGACGACGGGAACTAATGAAAAACTGTTTTTT
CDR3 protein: CASKTTGTNEKLFF

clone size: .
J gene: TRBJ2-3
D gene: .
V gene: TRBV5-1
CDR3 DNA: TGCGCCAGCAGCTTGGCGGAATCCCTAGCCGCAGATACGCAGTATTTT
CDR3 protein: CASSLAESLAADTQYF

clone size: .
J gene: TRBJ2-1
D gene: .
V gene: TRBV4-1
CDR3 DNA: TGCGCCAGCAGCCAAGTTAGCCACAATGAGCAGTTCTTC
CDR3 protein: CASSQVSHNEQFF

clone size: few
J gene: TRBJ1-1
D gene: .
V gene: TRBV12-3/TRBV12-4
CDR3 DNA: TGTGCCAGCAGCCTCGGGAACACTGAAGCTTTCTTT
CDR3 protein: CASSLGNTEAFF

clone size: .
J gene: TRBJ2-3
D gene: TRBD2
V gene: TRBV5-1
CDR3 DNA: TGCGCCAGCAGCTTGGGGACTAGCGGTTACACAGATACGCAGTATTTT
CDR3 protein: CASSLGTSGYTDTQYF

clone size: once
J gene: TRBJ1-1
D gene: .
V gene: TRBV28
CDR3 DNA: TGTGCCAGCAGTTTAGTAAGTTTGGGAGTAGGAGCTTTCTTT
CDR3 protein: CASSLVSLGVGAFF

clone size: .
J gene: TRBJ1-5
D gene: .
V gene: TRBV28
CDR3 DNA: TGTGCCAGCAGTCCCGACAGCTGGGGCAATCAGCCCCAGCATTTT
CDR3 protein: CASSPDSWGNQPQHF

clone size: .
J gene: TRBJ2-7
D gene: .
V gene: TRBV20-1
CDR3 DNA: TGCAGTGCTAGGTGGCGGGAATCGGCCTTGTTC
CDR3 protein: CSARWRESALF

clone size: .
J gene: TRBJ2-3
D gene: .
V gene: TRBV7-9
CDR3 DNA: TGTGCCAGCTCACCTGGGTGGGGGCCGGTAGGCACAGATACGCAGTATTTT
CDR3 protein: CASSPGWGPVGTDTQYF

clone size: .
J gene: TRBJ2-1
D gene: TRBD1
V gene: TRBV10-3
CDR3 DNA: TGTGCCATCAGTGAGTCAAACAGGGGTAATGGCGATGAGCAGTTCTTC
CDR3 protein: CAISESNRGNGDEQFF

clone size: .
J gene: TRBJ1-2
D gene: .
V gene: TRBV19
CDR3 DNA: TGTGCCAGTAGTTCCACCGTCGGGGGTCGAGGTGGCTACACCTTC
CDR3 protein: CASSSTVGGRGGYTF

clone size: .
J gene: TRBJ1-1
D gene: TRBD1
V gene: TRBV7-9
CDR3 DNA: TGTGCCAGCAGCTTAGCTGGACAGGGGAACACTGAAGCTTTCTTT
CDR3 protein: CASSLAGQGNTEAFF

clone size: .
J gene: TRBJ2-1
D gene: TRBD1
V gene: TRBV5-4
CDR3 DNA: TGTGCCAGCAGGATAGACAGGGAGACCTACAATGAGCAGTTCTTC
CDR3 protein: CASRIDRETYNEQFF

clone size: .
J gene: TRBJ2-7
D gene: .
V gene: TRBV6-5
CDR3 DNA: TGTGCCAGCAGTTTGACTCTGGCACTCGACTACGAGCAGTACTTC
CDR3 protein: CASSLTLALDYEQYF

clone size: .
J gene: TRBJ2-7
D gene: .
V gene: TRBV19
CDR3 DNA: TGTGCCAGTTCCCGGACAGATACCTACGAGCAGTACTTC
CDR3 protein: CASSRTDTYEQYF

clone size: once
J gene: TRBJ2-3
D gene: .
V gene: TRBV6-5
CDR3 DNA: TGTGCCAGCAGGAGTACAGGGGATACGCAGTATTTT
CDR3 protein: CASRSTGDTQYF

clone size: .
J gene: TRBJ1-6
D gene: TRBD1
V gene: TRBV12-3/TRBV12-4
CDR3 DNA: TGTGCCAGCAGGGACAGGGATAATTCACCCCTCCACTTT
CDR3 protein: CASRDRDNSPLHF

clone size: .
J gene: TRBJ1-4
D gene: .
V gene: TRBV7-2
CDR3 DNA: TGTGCCAGCAGCTTAAGACAGTCTAATGAAAAACTGTTTTTT
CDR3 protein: CASSLRQSNEKLFF

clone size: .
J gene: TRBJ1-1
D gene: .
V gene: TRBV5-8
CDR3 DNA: TGTGCCAGCAGCTTGGGGGGGGGCACTGAAGCTTTCTTT
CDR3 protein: CASSLGGGTEAFF

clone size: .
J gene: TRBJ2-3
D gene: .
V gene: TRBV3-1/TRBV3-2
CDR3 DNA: TGTGCCAGCAGCCAATTCTCGGATACGCAGTATTTT
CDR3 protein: CASSQFSDTQYF

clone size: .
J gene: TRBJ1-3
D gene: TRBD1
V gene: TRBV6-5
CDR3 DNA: TGTGCCAGCATACGGACAGGCATCTCTGGAAACACCATATATTTT
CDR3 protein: CASIRTGISGNTIYF

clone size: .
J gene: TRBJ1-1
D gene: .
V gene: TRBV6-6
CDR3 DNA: TGTGCCAGCAGTTACTTTAGTTCGAACACTGAAGCTTTCTTT
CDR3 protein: CASSYFSSNTEAFF

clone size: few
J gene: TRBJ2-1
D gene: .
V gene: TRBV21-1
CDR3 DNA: TGTGCCAGCAGCGCCGTCGGGGGTGAACCCTACAATGAGCAGTTCTTC
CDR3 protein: CASSAVGGEPYNEQFF

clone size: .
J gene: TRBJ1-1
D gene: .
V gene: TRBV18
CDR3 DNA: TGTGCCAGCTCACCTCCTCCGGGGGGGGCCACTGAAGCTTTTTTT
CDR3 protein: CASSPPPGGATEAFF

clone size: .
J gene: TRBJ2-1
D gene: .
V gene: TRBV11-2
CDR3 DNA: TGTGCCAGCAGCTTGGCTAGCAACTACAATGAGCAGTTCTTC
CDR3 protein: CASSLASNYNEQFF

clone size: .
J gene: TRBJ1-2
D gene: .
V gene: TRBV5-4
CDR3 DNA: TGTGCCAGCAGCTTGGTGGGCAGGGTCAACTATGGCTACACCTTC
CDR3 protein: CASSLVGRVNYGYTF

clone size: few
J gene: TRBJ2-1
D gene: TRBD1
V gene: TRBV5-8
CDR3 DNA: TGTGCCAGCAGCTTAGACAGGGGTGGATACAATGAGCAGTTCTTC
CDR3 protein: CASSLDRGGYNEQFF

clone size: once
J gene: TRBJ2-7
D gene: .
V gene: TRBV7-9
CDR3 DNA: TGTGCCAGCACCCTCCGCGCCGACGAGCAGTACTTC
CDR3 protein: CASTLRADEQYF

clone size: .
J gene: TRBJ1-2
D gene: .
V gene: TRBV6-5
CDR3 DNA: TGTGCCAGCAGTTATCTGTCGGACTATGGCTACACCTTC
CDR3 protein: CASSYLSDYGYTF

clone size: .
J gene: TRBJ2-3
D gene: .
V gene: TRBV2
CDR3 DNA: TGTGCCAGCCGGACAGATACGCAGTATTTT
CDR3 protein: CASRTDTQYF

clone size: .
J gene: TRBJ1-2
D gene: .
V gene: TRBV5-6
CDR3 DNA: TGTGCCAGCAGCTTGAGCGGACGGATTATCTATGGCTACACCTTC
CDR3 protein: CASSLSGRIIYGYTF

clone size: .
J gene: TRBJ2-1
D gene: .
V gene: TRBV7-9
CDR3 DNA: TGTGCCAGCAGCTTAGAAGTCGTGATGACTCCCAGCTCCTACAATGAGCAGTTCTTC
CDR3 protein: CASSLEVVMTPSSYNEQFF

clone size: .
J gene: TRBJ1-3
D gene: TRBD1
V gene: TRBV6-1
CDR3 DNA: TGTGCCAGCAGTGAAGAGGCTTCGGGCAGGGGGCTCTCTGGAAACACCATATATTTT
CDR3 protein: CASSEEASGRGLSGNTIYF

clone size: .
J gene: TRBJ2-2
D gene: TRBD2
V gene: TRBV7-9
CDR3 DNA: TGTGCCAGCAGGGAGGGACTAGCGGGAGGCACCGGGGAGCTGTTTTTT
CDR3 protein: CASREGLAGGTGELFF

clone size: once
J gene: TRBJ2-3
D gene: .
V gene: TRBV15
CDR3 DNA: TGTGCCACCCAGGGGGGCTGGTCGAGCACAGATACGCAGTATTTT
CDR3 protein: CATQGGWSSTDTQYF

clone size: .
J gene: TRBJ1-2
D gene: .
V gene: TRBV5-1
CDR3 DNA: TGCGCCAGCAGCCGCCAGGGTTTAAAGGATGGCTACACCTTC
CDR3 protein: CASSRQGLKDGYTF

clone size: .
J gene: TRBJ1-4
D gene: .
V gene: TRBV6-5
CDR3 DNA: TGTGCCAGCAGACGGGGGGCTAATGAAAAACTGTTTTTT
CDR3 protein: CASRRGANEKLFF

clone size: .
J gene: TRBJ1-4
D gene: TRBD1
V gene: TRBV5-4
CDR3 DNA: TGTGCCAGCAGCACCGGACAGGGCGGCACTAATGAAAAACTGTTTTTT
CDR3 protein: CASSTGQGGTNEKLFF

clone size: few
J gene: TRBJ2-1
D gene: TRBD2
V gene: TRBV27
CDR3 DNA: TGTGCCAGCAGTTTTAGCGGGATTAGCTCCTACAATGAGCAGTTCTTC
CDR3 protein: CASSFSGISSYNEQFF

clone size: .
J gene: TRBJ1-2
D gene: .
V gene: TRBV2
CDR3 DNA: TGTGCCAGCAGTGAAACCCACCAGGGGTTTGGCTACACCTTC
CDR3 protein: CASSETHQGFGYTF

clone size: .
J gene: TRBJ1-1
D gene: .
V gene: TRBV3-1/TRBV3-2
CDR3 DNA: TGTGCCAGCAGCCTCGGGCAGGGGCCTTGGAACACTGAAGCTTTCTTT
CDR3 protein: CASSLGQGPWNTEAFF

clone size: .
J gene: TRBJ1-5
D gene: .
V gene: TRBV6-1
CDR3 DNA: TGTGCCAGCAGTGAAGGACAGATTAATCAGCCCCAGCATTTT
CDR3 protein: CASSEGQINQPQHF

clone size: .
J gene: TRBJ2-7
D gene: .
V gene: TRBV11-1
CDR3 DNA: TGTGCCAGCAGCTTAGTGGGCTCCCGGGGCTACGAGCAGTACTTC
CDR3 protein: CASSLVGSRGYEQYF

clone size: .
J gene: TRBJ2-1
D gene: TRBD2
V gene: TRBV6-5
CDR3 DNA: TGTGCCAGCAAGGCGGGAGTCAGGAATGAGCAGTTCTTC
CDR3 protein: CASKAGVRNEQFF

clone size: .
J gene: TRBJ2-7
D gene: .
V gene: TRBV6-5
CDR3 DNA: TGTGCCAGCAGTTACGGTGGGAGGCCCGGTAGAGACGAGCAGTACTTC
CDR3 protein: CASSYGGRPGRDEQYF

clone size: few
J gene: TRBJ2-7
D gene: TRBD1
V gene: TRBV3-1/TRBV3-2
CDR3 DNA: TGTGCCAGCAGCCGAGGACCGGGACAGGGTTCCTACGAGCAGTACTTC
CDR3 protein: CASSRGPGQGSYEQYF

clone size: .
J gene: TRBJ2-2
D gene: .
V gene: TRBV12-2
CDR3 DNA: TGTGCAAGTCGCTTAGTGGCAAAGCACCGGGGAGCTGTTTTT
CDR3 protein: CASRLVAKHRGAVF

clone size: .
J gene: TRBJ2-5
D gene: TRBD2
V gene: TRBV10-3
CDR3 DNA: TGTGCCATCAGTGAGCCAGGGACTAAGTGGGAGACCCAGTACTTC
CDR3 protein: CAISEPGTKWETQYF

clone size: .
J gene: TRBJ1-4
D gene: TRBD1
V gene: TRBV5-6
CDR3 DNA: TGTGCCAGCAGAAGACAGGGGGAAGGAGAAAAACTGTTTTTT
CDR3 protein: CASRRQGEGEKLFF

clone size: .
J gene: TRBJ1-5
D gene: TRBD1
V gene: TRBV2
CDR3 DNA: TGTGCCAGCAATCCTAGTGGGACAGGGGAAGGCAATCAGCCCCAGCATTTT
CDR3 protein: CASNPSGTGEGNQPQHF